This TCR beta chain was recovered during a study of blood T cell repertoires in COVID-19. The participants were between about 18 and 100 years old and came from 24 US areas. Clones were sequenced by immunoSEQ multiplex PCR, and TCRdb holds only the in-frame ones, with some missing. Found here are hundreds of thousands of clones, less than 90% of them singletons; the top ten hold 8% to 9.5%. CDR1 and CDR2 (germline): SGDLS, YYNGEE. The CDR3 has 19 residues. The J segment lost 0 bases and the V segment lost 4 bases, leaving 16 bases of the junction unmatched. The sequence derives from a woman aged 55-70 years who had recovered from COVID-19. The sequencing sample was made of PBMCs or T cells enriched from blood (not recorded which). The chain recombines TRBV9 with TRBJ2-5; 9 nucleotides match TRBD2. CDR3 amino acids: CASSPGGLAGLVYQETQYF. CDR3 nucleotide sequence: TGTGCCAGCAGCCCAGGGGGGCTAGCGGGGCTAGTGTACCAAGAGACCCAGTACTTC.